These T cell receptor beta chains were read from a single sample in a study of blood T cell repertoires in COVID-19. This table comes from immunoSEQ multiplex PCR, and its TCRdb copy is limited to in-frame clones, with some not included. The sample shows under 200,000 clones, about 85% of them seen only once. The sequencing input was peripheral blood. These receptors originate from an elderly woman with acute or convalescent COVID-19. Each CDR3 is given without its conserved first and last residue.

V gene,CDR3 protein
TRBV19,ASSPIQWPLSQPQH
TRBV5-1,ASRTEPLGGQPQH
TRBV4-1,ASSQGPSMTSGTDTQY
TRBV28,ASSLLQNTIY
TRBV9,ASSVPSSLDGYT
TRBV28,ASSSPSSQPQLYNEQF
TRBV30,AWSGDRGLQPQH
TRBV6-5,ASTNTRDTQY
TRBV5-1,ASGTEAYGYT
TRBV25-1,ASSELGRGTNEKLF
TRBV19,ASSIPGTGNTIY
TRBV5-1,ASSPGTDYQPQH
TRBV24-1,ATSDLEAGGYT
TRBV14,ASSRTLEVSDTQY